The clone carrying this T cell receptor beta chain occurred once. This record belongs to a study of control samples from healthy donors and cancer patients. Using immunoSEQ multiplex PCR, the repertoire was profiled, and TCRdb retains in-frame clones only, with some absent. The table records 100,000 to 150,000 clones, 80% to 95% of them present only once. The CDR3 has 15 residues. V lost 4 bases and J lost 2, with 16 bases in between. The V gene's germline CDR1 is SGHNT and CDR2 YYREEE (reference sequence). V is TRBV5-4 and J is TRBJ2-7; D assignment may be TRBD1 or TRBD2 (5 bases each). The receptor was isolated from a woman aged 45 to 65 in good health. Sequencing input: blood. The CDR3 DNA reads as TGTGCCAGCAGCGGGGGTCCTCTAGTAACCTACGAGCAGTACTTC. It specifies CASSGGPLVTYEQYF. The whole variable domain, filled in from reference TRBV5-4 and TRBJ2-7, reads ETGVTQSPTHLIKTRGQQVTLRCSSQSGHNTVSWYQQALGQGPQFIFQYYREEENGRGNFPPRFSGLQFPNYSSELNVNALELDDSALYLCASSGGPLVTYEQYFGPGTRLTVT.